These T cell receptor beta chains were read from a single sample in a study of CD8 T cells in Susac syndrome. MiXCR, run by TCRdb on the immunoSEQ multiplex PCR reads, gives a single entry per CDR3 protein. This sample has over 100,000 distinct CDR3 sequences, with about 96% found just once. What was sequenced was CD4+ T cells from PBMCs. These receptor sequences come from a human donor in good health. Both conserved end residues are part of each CDR3. The order of the fields is V gene, J gene, D gene, clone size, CDR3 DNA, CDR3 protein. A D gene is named only where the DNA matches it firmly. The size of a clone is reported for some rows only, either as once, few or many, or as a class for expanded clones.

V gene: TRBV6-6; J gene: TRBJ1-5; D gene: -; clone size: -; CDR3 DNA: TGTGCCAGCAGGTGGAGGGGTAGCAATCAGCCCCAGCATTTT; CDR3 protein: CASRWRGSNQPQHF
V gene: TRBV12-3/TRBV12-4; J gene: TRBJ1-5; D gene: -; clone size: -; CDR3 DNA: TGTGCCAGCAGGCGAGATGGACAGCTCAATCAGCCCCAGCATTTT; CDR3 protein: CASRRDGQLNQPQHF
V gene: TRBV2; J gene: TRBJ2-1; D gene: TRBD2; clone size: once; CDR3 DNA: TGTGCCAGCATTCGGGACAGAGGACTAGCGGATGAGCAGTTCTTC; CDR3 protein: CASIRDRGLADEQFF
V gene: TRBV29-1; J gene: TRBJ2-5; D gene: -; clone size: once; CDR3 DNA: TGCAGCGTTGAATCAGGGGCAGAGACCCAGTACTTC; CDR3 protein: CSVESGAETQYF
V gene: TRBV3-1; J gene: TRBJ2-7; D gene: -; clone size: -; CDR3 DNA: TGTGCCAGCAGCCAATCTGGGGGCGAGCAGTACTTC; CDR3 protein: CASSQSGGEQYF
V gene: TRBV6-5; J gene: TRBJ2-3; D gene: TRBD1; clone size: -; CDR3 DNA: TGTGCCAGCAGCCTTAGGGACAGGGGCACAGATACGCAGTATTTT; CDR3 protein: CASSLRDRGTDTQYF
V gene: TRBV10-3; J gene: TRBJ1-1; D gene: -; clone size: -; CDR3 DNA: TGTGCCATCAGCCAACCTTCGAACACTGAAGCTTTCTTT; CDR3 protein: CAISQPSNTEAFF
V gene: TRBV7-2; J gene: TRBJ2-3; D gene: TRBD2; clone size: -; CDR3 DNA: TGTGCCAGCAGCTTAGCCAAAAGACTAGCGGACCCCAATTATACGCAGTATTTT; CDR3 protein: CASSLAKRLADPNYTQYF
V gene: TRBV7-2; J gene: TRBJ2-2; D gene: -; clone size: -; CDR3 DNA: TGTGCCAGCAGCTTAGCGCTCGGAGGGACCGGGGAGCTGTTTTTT; CDR3 protein: CASSLALGGTGELFF
V gene: TRBV4-1; J gene: TRBJ1-4; D gene: -; clone size: -; CDR3 DNA: TGCGCCAGCAGCCAAGCTTTCACAGCAACTAATGAAAAACTGTTTTTT; CDR3 protein: CASSQAFTATNEKLFF
V gene: TRBV7-8; J gene: TRBJ2-7; D gene: -; clone size: -; CDR3 DNA: TGTGCCAGCAGCTTTTCGGCGGCCTACGAGCAGTACTTC; CDR3 protein: CASSFSAAYEQYF
V gene: TRBV28; J gene: TRBJ2-5; D gene: -; clone size: -; CDR3 DNA: TGTGCCAGCAGTTTGTTGGGGACCCAGTACTTC; CDR3 protein: CASSLLGTQYF
V gene: TRBV24-1; J gene: TRBJ2-3; D gene: TRBD1; clone size: -; CDR3 DNA: TGTGCCACCAGTGATGCGACAGGGGCGGATACGCAGTATTTT; CDR3 protein: CATSDATGADTQYF
V gene: TRBV5-6; J gene: TRBJ2-7; D gene: -; clone size: once; CDR3 DNA: TGTGCCAGCAGCCTAAGCGGGACAGCAGGGAGCAACTACGAGCAGTACTTC; CDR3 protein: CASSLSGTAGSNYEQYF
V gene: TRBV11-2; J gene: TRBJ1-5; D gene: -; clone size: -; CDR3 DNA: TGTGCCAGCAGCTTAGGGGCAGGGGAGCCCCAGCATTTT; CDR3 protein: CASSLGAGEPQHF
V gene: TRBV6-6; J gene: TRBJ2-7; D gene: -; clone size: -; CDR3 DNA: TGTGCCAGCAGGGGTCCCGGCGCGGGCTACGAGCAGTACTTC; CDR3 protein: CASRGPGAGYEQYF
V gene: TRBV18; J gene: TRBJ2-5; D gene: -; clone size: once; CDR3 DNA: TGTGCCAGCTCACCACCGGGAGGCTCAGAGACCCAGTACTTC; CDR3 protein: CASSPPGGSETQYF
V gene: TRBV9; J gene: TRBJ1-2; D gene: -; clone size: -; CDR3 DNA: TGTGCCAGCAGCGCTTCGGGACTTAACTATGGCTACACCTTC; CDR3 protein: CASSASGLNYGYTF
V gene: TRBV7-2; J gene: TRBJ2-3; D gene: TRBD2; clone size: -; CDR3 DNA: TGTGCCAGCAGTGATAGCGGGAGGGTGGTAGATACGCAGTATTTT; CDR3 protein: CASSDSGRVVDTQYF
V gene: TRBV7-8; J gene: TRBJ1-2; D gene: TRBD1; clone size: -; CDR3 DNA: TGTGCCAGCAGCCTCCCGGGACAGGGTCTGTCTGGCTACACCTTC; CDR3 protein: CASSLPGQGLSGYTF
V gene: TRBV27; J gene: TRBJ2-4; D gene: -; clone size: -; CDR3 DNA: TGTGCCAGCAGTTCTCCCCTGATAGCCAGGAACATTCAGTACTTC; CDR3 protein: CASSSPLIARNIQYF
V gene: TRBV2; J gene: TRBJ1-2; D gene: -; clone size: -; CDR3 DNA: TGTGCCAGCACCATTCAGTCCCCCCGTTCGACTAACTATGGCTACACCTTC; CDR3 protein: CASTIQSPRSTNYGYTF
V gene: TRBV29-1; J gene: TRBJ1-2; D gene: TRBD1; clone size: -; CDR3 DNA: TGCAGCGTGGACAGGGATCCCCGCTATGGCTACACCTTC; CDR3 protein: CSVDRDPRYGYTF
V gene: TRBV29-1; J gene: TRBJ1-1; D gene: -; clone size: -; CDR3 DNA: TGCAGCGTTCTTGGCCAGGTCAGGAACACTGAAGCTTTCTTT; CDR3 protein: CSVLGQVRNTEAFF
V gene: TRBV4-3; J gene: TRBJ2-2; D gene: TRBD2; clone size: -; CDR3 DNA: TGCGCCAGCAGCCAAGATCATCCCCCAGCGGGAGCGAACACCGGGGAGCTGTTTTTT; CDR3 protein: CASSQDHPPAGANTGELFF
V gene: TRBV7-8; J gene: TRBJ1-2; D gene: -; clone size: -; CDR3 DNA: TGTGCCAGCACCCGGGACGCGGACAGCTACACCTTC; CDR3 protein: CASTRDADSYTF
V gene: TRBV3-1; J gene: TRBJ1-5; D gene: -; clone size: -; CDR3 DNA: TGTGCCAGCAGCCAAAGGACAAGGACTCAGCCCCAGCATTTT; CDR3 protein: CASSQRTRTQPQHF